This record concerns one TCR beta chain sequence. This entry comes from a study of shared clonotypes between healthy human individuals. Study context: The study used three CD4 naive, three CD4 memory, two CD8 naive and one CD8 memory plate per donor.

The CD4+ fraction was divided into a CD45RA+ naive subset and a CD45RA-negative memory subset. Sequencing was at deep level. Sequencing was performed with immunoSEQ multiplex PCR; in TCRdb, only in-frame clones are kept and a portion is missing. Counted here are about 1.5 million clones, 95% to 99% occurring once; the ten biggest clones make up about 0.45%. V dropped 3 bases and J dropped 2 bases, with 9 bases sitting between them. The germline gives CDR1 SQVTM, CDR2 ANQGSEA. The CDR3 runs to 13 residues. The TCR comes from a man under 40 in good health. What was sequenced was naive CD4+ T cells sorted from blood. The subset was: CD45RA+ positively selected. The chain combines TRBV29-1 with TRBJ2-3; D call uncertain. The CDR3 here is CSVDTYNTDTQYF. The CDR3 DNA is TGCAGCGTTGATACCTATAACACAGATACGCAGTATTTT.